The 5 T cell receptor beta chains given below trace back to one sample, sequenced in a study of blood T cell repertoires in COVID-19 (dated by TCRdb to 2018 to 2020). Library preparation employed the immunoSEQ multiplex PCR assay. TCRdb re-hosts the immuneACCESS table, in-frame sequences only. Its copies lack some clones; in the studies checked, an unresolved V gene accounts for under half of them, and the cause for the rest is not known. The sample data list 130,000 to 150,000 clones, and around 81% of these were observed just once. Together, the top ten hold 6.2% of the sample. The specimen was PBMCs or T cells enriched from blood (not recorded which). These receptors were collected from a middle-aged woman who had recovered from COVID-19.

The chain has TRBV21-1 and TRBJ1-1; TRBD1 is the table's D call and was not checked against the DNA. TRBV21-1 corresponds to a pseudogene. The CDR3 length is 16 residues. CDR3 DNA sequence: TGTGCCACCCCCAGGGCGTGTAGAGACCCTAACACTGAAGCTTTCTTT. Translation: CATPRACRDPNTEAFF.

J is TRBJ2-2 and V is TRBV2, with D hard to call. Germline lookup yields CDR1 SNHLY and CDR2 FYNNEI. The CDR3 spans 15 residues. Trimming shortened V by 3 bases and J by 3 bases, and 11 bases separated the two germline ends. The CDR3 DNA follows: TGTGCCAGCAGTGATTATAGGAGAGACACCGGGGAGCTGTTTTTT. As protein: CASSDYRRDTGELFF.

The V call is TRBV4-1, the J call TRBJ1-1, with TRBD1 matching 8 bases. Germline loops: CDR1 MGHRA, CDR2 YSYEKL. V lost 1 base, J lost 1 base, and 8 bases stayed unmatched. The CDR3 sequence is 17 residues long. CDR3 region: CASSQARAQGANTEAFF. CDR3 bases: TGCGCCAGCAGCCAAGCCAGGGCGCAGGGGGCGAACACTGAAGCTTTCTTT.

The chain joins TRBV6-5 to TRBJ2-5; the match to TRBD2 covers 10 bases. The germline CDR1 and CDR2 sequences are MNHEY and SVGAGI. Trimming removed 8 bases from V and 2 bases from J; junction bases left unmatched: 8. The CDR3 sequence is 15 residues long. The CDR3 protein is CASRGTSGEQETQYF. CDR3 bases: TGTGCCAGCCGGGGAACTAGCGGGGAACAAGAGACCCAGTACTTC.

The chain carries TRBV7-9 and TRBJ1-1, with D possibly being TRBD1 (6 bases). Trimming took 0 bases from V and 4 from J, leaving 9 bases between them. This CDR3 has 14 amino acids. Germline V gene sequence: CDR1 SEHNR, CDR2 FQNEAQ (reference sequence). CDR3 coding DNA: TGTGCCAGCAGCTTAGCGCAGGACAGCACTGAAGCTTTCTTT. The encoded protein is CASSLAQDSTEAFF.